One and the same sample provided the 30 T cell receptor beta chains below, sequenced in a study of blood T cell repertoires in COVID-19. The table came from immunoSEQ multiplex PCR; TCRdb's copy has only in-frame clones and leaves some out. The sample shows about 160,000 clones, about four fifths of them seen only once. The sequenced sample consisted of peripheral blood. The receptors originated from a woman older than 75 with active or convalescent COVID-19.

In this sample, this clone turned up once. V is TRBV19 and J is TRBJ2-6; the D is unclear. The CDR3 has 17 residues. The germline gives CDR1 LNHDA, CDR2 SQIVND (reference sequence). V was pared by 5 bases and J by 3 bases, with 17 bases between. CDR3 DNA sequence: TGTGCCAGTAGTCCGGTAGAAACTTCCTTTGGGGCCAACGTCCTGACTTTC. This translates into CASSPVETSFGANVLTF. The full variable domain, completed using reference TRBV19 and TRBJ2-6, is DGGITQSPKYLFRKEGQNVTLSCEQNLNHDAMYWYRQDPGQGLRLIYYSQIVNDFQKGDIAEGYSVSREKKESFPLTVTSAQKNPTAFYLCASSPVETSFGANVLTFGAGSRLTVL.

CDR3 sequence reads: CASSLEPSTDTQYF. The CDR3 bases are TGTGCCAGCAGCTTGGAGCCTAGCACAGATACGCAGTATTTT. The chain links TRBV5-4 to TRBJ2-3, with no clear D. From germline, CDR1 is SGHNT and CDR2 YYREEE (reference sequence). Trimming pared 0 bases from V and 0 bases from J, leaving 5 bases between. CDR3 length: 14 amino acids.

The chain links TRBV19 to TRBJ2-1; 13 nucleotides line up with TRBD2. The J segment lost 3 bases and the V segment lost 5 bases, leaving 10 bases of the junction unmatched. The CDR3 extends over 18 amino acids. Germline V gene data show CDR1 as LNHDA and CDR2 as SQIVND (reference sequence). CDR3 loop: CASSRKGLAGKVYNEQFF. The CDR3 coding sequence is TGTGCCAGTAGTCGGAAGGGACTAGCGGGAAAAGTCTACAATGAGCAGTTCTTC.

The J gene is TRBJ2-5, the V gene TRBV11-2; 7 bases match TRBD2. CDR3 length: 16 residues. Germline V gene sequence: CDR1 SGHAT, CDR2 FQNNGV. V gave up 1 base and J gave up 0 bases; unmatched junction bases: 5. The CDR3 nucleotides are TGTGCCAGCAGCTTAGGCGCTAGCGGAGACCAAGAGACCCAGTACTTC. Its translation is CASSLGASGDQETQYF.

Comment on this clone: Other DNA sequences in this sample translate to the same CDR3. V usage is TRBV2 and J usage is TRBJ1-1; weak D call: TRBD1 (5 bases). The CDR3 consists of 12 residues. Germline CDR1 reads SNHLY; CDR2 reads FYNNEI. V was pared by 8 bases and J by 1 base, with 8 bases between. The CDR3 DNA reads as TGTGCCAGCCTCCAGGGGAACACTGAAGCTTTCTTT. Encoded protein: CASLQGNTEAFF.

The J gene is TRBJ2-5, the V gene TRBV15; weak D call: TRBD1 (5 bases). Germline CDR1 is LNHNV and CDR2 is YYDKDF (reference sequence). The CDR3 runs to 15 residues. V shed 1 base and J shed 1 base, with 10 bases lying between them. The CDR3 DNA reads as TGTGCCACCAGCAGAGGGCAGGGTCGCCAAGAGACCCAGTACTTC. Translated: CATSRGQGRQETQYF. Based on the CDR3 plus reference TRBV15 and TRBJ2-5, the full variable domain is DAMVIQNPRYQVTQFGKPVTLSCSQTLNHNVMYWYQQKSSQAPKLLFHYYDKDFNNEADTPDNFQSRRPNTSFCFLDIRSPGLGDTAMYLCATSRGQGRQETQYFGPGTRLLVL.

This rearrangement joins TRBV20-1 to TRBJ1-2; a possible D gene is TRBD1 (5 bases). The CDR3 totals 14 residues. The germline V and J ends were trimmed by 3 bases and 3 bases, with 14 bases remaining between them. Germline loops: CDR1 DFQATT, CDR2 SNEGSKA (reference sequence). CDR3 sequence: CSASRPGLDYGYTF. The CDR3 coding sequence is TGCAGTGCTAGTCGCCCGGGACTAGACTATGGCTACACCTTC.

The V and J genes are TRBV2 and TRBJ1-4; a possible D gene is TRBD1 (6 bases). The CDR3 sequence is 14 residues long. Trimming took 6 bases from V and 8 from J, leaving 16 bases between them. Germline V lookup: CDR1 SNHLY, CDR2 FYNNEI. CDR3 in amino acids: CASRRTGIVEKLFF. For the CDR3, the DNA is TGTGCCAGCAGGAGAACAGGGATCGTGGAAAAACTGTTTTTT. Filled out from reference TRBV2 and TRBJ1-4, the complete variable domain reads EPEVTQTPSHQVTQMGQEVILRCVPISNHLYFYWYRQILGQKVEFLVSFYNNEISEKSEIFDDQFSVERPDGSNFTLKIRSTKLEDSAMYFCASRRTGIVEKLFFGSGTQLSVL.

This clone was seen only once. The rearrangement uses TRBV4-2 and TRBJ2-1; possible D gene TRBD1, 5 bases. V was clipped by 0 bases and J by 0 bases, with 12 bases between them. From germline, CDR1 is LGHNA and CDR2 YNFKEQ. The CDR3 has 17 residues. In DNA form, the CDR3 reads TGTGCCAGCAGCCAAGAAGAAGGGGCCAGCTCCTACAATGAGCAGTTCTTC. Translation: CASSQEEGASSYNEQFF.

The chain employs TRBV6-4 and TRBJ2-2; possibly TRBD1 for D (5 bases). The V gene lost 6 bases and the J gene lost 2 bases, with 10 bases spanning the gap. Germline CDR1 reads MRHNA; CDR2 reads SNTAGT. CDR3 length equals 14 residues. CDR3 nucleotide sequence: TGTGCCAGCAGCCCGACAGTTAACACCGGGGAGCTGTTTTTT. This sequence encodes CASSPTVNTGELFF.

The V call is TRBV19, the J call TRBJ2-3; TRBD2 matches at 9 bases. J gave up 2 bases and V 3 bases, and 9 bases lay outside the gene matches. The CDR3 consists of 17 residues. CDR1 and CDR2 from the germline V gene are LNHDA and SQIVND (reference sequence). The CDR3 protein is CASSMRLAELFTDTQYF. CDR3 in DNA: TGTGCCAGTAGTATGAGACTAGCGGAGCTTTTCACAGATACGCAGTATTTT.

V gene TRBV19 combines with J gene TRBJ2-2, with D possibly being TRBD2 (6 bases). The CDR3 runs to 16 residues. Trimming stripped 6 bases from V and 4 bases from J, with 18 bases between. Germline V lookup: CDR1 LNHDA, CDR2 SQIVND (reference sequence). This chain's CDR3 is CASSPMEGLGTGELFF. CDR3 nucleotide sequence: TGTGCCAGTAGCCCCATGGAGGGGCTGGGCACCGGGGAGCTGTTTTTT.

This rearrangement joins TRBV9 to TRBJ2-2; D gene uncertain. Germline V CDR1 and CDR2: SGDLS, YYNGEE. V dropped 4 bases and J dropped 0 bases, with 10 bases sitting between them. The length of the CDR3 is 15 residues. The chain's CDR3 is CASSFRQTNTGELFF. The CDR3 DNA is TGTGCCAGCAGCTTTCGACAAACGAACACCGGGGAGCTGTTTTTT.

The gene calls are TRBV2 and TRBJ1-1, with D possibly matching TRBD1 (5 bases). V was shortened by 6 bases and J by 2 bases, with 10 bases between the two germline ends. Germline CDR1 and CDR2: SNHLY and FYNNEI. The CDR3 is 13 residues long. The DNA for the CDR3 is TGTGCCAGCAGAAACAGGTACAACACTGAAGCTTTCTTT. Translating gives CASRNRYNTEAFF.

V usage is TRBV5-6 and J usage is TRBJ1-1; weak D call: TRBD1 (6 bases). V was cut by 4 bases and J by 3 bases, with 19 bases left in between. This CDR3 has 16 residues. In germline, CDR1 is SGHDT, CDR2 YYEEEE. The DNA of the CDR3 is TGTGCCAGCAGCCCGGGGGGGGCTAGTATCGACACTGAAGCTTTCTTT. Translation: CASSPGGASIDTEAFF.

This sequence joins TRBV9 and TRBJ2-1; D uncertain. The V end lost 10 bases, the J end lost 1 base, and 15 bases lay between the germline ends. CDR3 length equals 14 residues. CDR1 SGDLS and CDR2 YYNGEE come from the germline V gene. CDR3 loop: CASTPGLSYNEQFF. CDR3 bases: TGTGCCTCGACCCCGGGTCTTTCCTACAATGAGCAGTTCTTC.

This chain links TRBV4-1 with TRBJ2-1; 13 positions match TRBD2. The CDR3 extends over 21 amino acids. V lost 0 bases and J lost 0; bases outside the gene matches: 11. Germline values: CDR1 MGHRA, CDR2 YSYEKL. CDR3: CASSQEKRLAGGTSSYNEQFF. CDR3 in DNA: TGCGCCAGCAGCCAAGAAAAGCGACTAGCGGGAGGCACGAGCTCCTACAATGAGCAGTTCTTC.

This clone has a handful of counts. In DNA, the CDR3 is TGCGCCAGCAGTAACAGGGGGAGCCCAACTAATGAAAAACTGTTTTTT. It yields the protein CASSNRGSPTNEKLFF. J is TRBJ1-4 and V is TRBV10-2, with TRBD1 identical over 8 bases. After removal of 5 bases from V and 0 bases from J, the junction contained 5 bases not matched to a gene. This CDR3 spans 16 amino acids. Germline loops: CDR1 WSHSY, CDR2 SAAADI.

This chain links TRBV6-5 with TRBJ2-1; 13 bases match TRBD2. The CDR3 spans 14 residues. V shed 6 bases, J shed 6 bases, and the junction held 2 bases outside the gene matches. The germline gives CDR1 MNHEY, CDR2 SVGAGI. The CDR3 sequence: CASRGLAGPNEQFF. The CDR3 DNA is TGTGCCAGCAGGGGACTAGCGGGGCCCAATGAGCAGTTCTTC.

V usage is TRBV6-5 and J usage is TRBJ2-3, with TRBD2 matching 9 bases. This CDR3 spans 16 amino acids. Germline values: CDR1 MNHEY, CDR2 SVGAGI. The J segment lost 1 base and the V segment lost 2 bases, leaving 4 bases of the junction unmatched. CDR3 DNA: TGTGCCAGCAGTTACGGCGGGAGGGCCCGCACAGATACGCAGTATTTT. This codes for CASSYGGRARTDTQYF.

This chain joins TRBV18 and TRBJ2-2; no reliable D call. This CDR3 has 11 amino acids. Trimming left V 6 bases short and J 7 bases short, with 6 bases between. The V gene's germline CDR1 is KGHSH and CDR2 LQKENI. CDR3 amino acids: CASSPLGELFF. The CDR3 region has the DNA TGTGCCAGCTCTCCTCTCGGGGAGCTGTTTTTT.

This clone has only a few counts. V usage is TRBV7-8 and J usage is TRBJ1-2; maybe TRBD1 (6 bases). V was shortened by 4 bases and J by 7 bases, with 16 bases between the two germline ends. Germline V gives CDR1 SGHVS, CDR2 FQNEAQ. The CDR3 runs to 14 residues. The chain's CDR3 is CASSSSGERSGYTF. The DNA for the CDR3 is TGTGCCAGCAGCTCCTCAGGGGAACGGTCTGGCTACACCTTC.

The chain employs TRBV5-8 and TRBJ1-2; D is possibly TRBD1 (6 bases). Germline values: CDR1 SGHTS, CDR2 YDEGEE. The CDR3 is made up of 16 amino acids. Trimming removed 2 bases from V and 9 bases from J, with 23 bases in between. CDR3 sequence: CASSFSATGINLSYTF. DNA for the CDR3: TGTGCCAGCAGCTTCTCGGCCACAGGGATTAACCTGAGCTACACCTTC. The entire variable domain, with the rest obtained from reference TRBV5-8 and TRBJ1-2, is as follows: EAGVTQSPTHLIKTRGQQATLRCSPISGHTSVYWYQQALGLGLQFLLWYDEGEERNRGNFPPRFSGRQFPNYSSELNVNALELEDSALYLCASSFSATGINLSYTFGSGTRLTVV.

V usage is TRBV6-6 and J usage is TRBJ1-5, with 10 bases lining up with TRBD1. V trimming: 5 bases; J trimming: 2 bases; junction bases outside the gene matches: 9. The CDR3 contains 17 residues. CDR1 and CDR2 (germline): MNHNY, SVGAGI (reference sequence). Here the CDR3 reads CASSRDRGLSRNQPQHF. The CDR3 DNA reads TGTGCCAGCAGTCGGGACAGGGGTCTCAGTCGCAATCAGCCCCAGCATTTT.

This chain joins TRBV20-1 and TRBJ2-5; the D is unclear. This CDR3 contains 12 residues. Trimming pared 3 bases from V and 2 bases from J, leaving 7 bases between. Germline CDR1 DFQATT, CDR2 SNEGSKA (reference sequence). The CDR3 DNA reads as TGCAGTGCTAGTCCGCGGCAAGAGACCCAGTACTTC. Its translation is CSASPRQETQYF.

The V and J genes are TRBV19 and TRBJ1-1; D is undetermined. The CDR3 is 14 amino acids. Germline CDR1 LNHDA, CDR2 SQIVND (reference sequence). Deletions cut 3 bases from V and 0 bases from J, with 8 bases between. DNA for the CDR3: TGTGCCAGTAGTATTAGAAGCATGAACACTGAAGCTTTCTTT. This sequence encodes CASSIRSMNTEAFF.

CDR3 region: CASSQTFTGNYGYTF. CDR3 coding DNA: TGTGCCAGCAGCCAGACCTTCACAGGGAACTATGGCTACACCTTC. The chain links TRBV3-1 (or the pseudogene TRBV3-2) to TRBJ1-2, with D tentatively TRBD1 (6 bases). Germline V gene lookup returns CDR1 LGHDT and CDR2 YNNKEL (reference sequence). V gave up 3 bases and J gave up 2 bases, with 13 bases separating them. The CDR3 is made up of 15 amino acids.

The chain carries TRBV3-1 (or the pseudogene TRBV3-2) and TRBJ2-1; a weak D match, TRBD2 (5 bases). The CDR3 covers 19 residues. Trimming removed 0 bases from V and 4 bases from J, with 22 bases in between. The germline CDR1 and CDR2 sequences are LGHDT and YNNKEL (reference sequence). The CDR3 region has the DNA TGTGCCAGCAGCCAAGATCGGGGATCCACCCAAAGGAGATACAATGAGCAGTTCTTC. Translated: CASSQDRGSTQRRYNEQFF.

This clone was seen a handful of times. The chain couples TRBV11-2 to TRBJ1-1; no clear D. With 8 bases removed from V and 0 bases from J, the gap between germline ends came to 7 bases. The germline V gene encodes CDR1 SGHAT and CDR2 FQNNGV. This CDR3 contains 12 residues. This chain's CDR3 is CASGRMNTEAFF. The DNA of the CDR3 is TGTGCCAGCGGGAGGATGAACACTGAAGCTTTCTTT.

This clone was observed a handful of times. This chain joins TRBV18 and TRBJ2-2; 14 nucleotides agree with TRBD2. V lost 3 bases to trimming and J lost 4 bases; unmatched junction nucleotides: 4. Germline-derived CDR1 and CDR2 are KGHSH and LQKENI. The CDR3 totals 17 residues. The CDR3 DNA sequence: TGTGCCAGCTCACCGCAAGGACTAGCGGGAGGCACCGGGGAGCTGTTTTTT. It yields the protein CASSPQGLAGGTGELFF.